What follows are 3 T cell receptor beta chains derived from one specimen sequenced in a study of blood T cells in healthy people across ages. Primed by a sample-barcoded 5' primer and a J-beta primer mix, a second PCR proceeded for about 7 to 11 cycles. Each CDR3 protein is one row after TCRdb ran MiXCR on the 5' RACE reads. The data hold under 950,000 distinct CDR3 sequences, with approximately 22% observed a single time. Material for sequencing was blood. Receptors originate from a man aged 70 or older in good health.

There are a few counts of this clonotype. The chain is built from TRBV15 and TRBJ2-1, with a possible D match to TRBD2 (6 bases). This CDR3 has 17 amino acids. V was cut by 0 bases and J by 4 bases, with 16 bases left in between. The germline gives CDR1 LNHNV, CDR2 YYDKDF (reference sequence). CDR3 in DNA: TGTGCCACCAGCAGAGATCGGGCGGGGAACTTTTACAATGAGCAGTTCTTC. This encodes CATSRDRAGNFYNEQFF.

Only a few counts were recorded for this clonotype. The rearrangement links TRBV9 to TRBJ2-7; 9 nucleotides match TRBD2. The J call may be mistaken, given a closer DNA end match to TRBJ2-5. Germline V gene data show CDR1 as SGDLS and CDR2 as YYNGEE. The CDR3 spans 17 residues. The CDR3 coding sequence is TGTGCCAGCAGCGTAGGAGTAGCGGGGGACCTCCAAGAGACCCAGTACTTC. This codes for CASSVGVAGDLQETQYF.

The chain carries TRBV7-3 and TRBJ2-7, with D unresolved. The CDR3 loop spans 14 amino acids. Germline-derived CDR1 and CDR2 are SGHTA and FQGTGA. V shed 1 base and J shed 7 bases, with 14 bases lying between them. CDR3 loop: CASSLKGYLMEQYV. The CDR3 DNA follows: TGTGCCAGCAGCTTAAAGGGCTACCTGATGGAGCAGTACGTC.